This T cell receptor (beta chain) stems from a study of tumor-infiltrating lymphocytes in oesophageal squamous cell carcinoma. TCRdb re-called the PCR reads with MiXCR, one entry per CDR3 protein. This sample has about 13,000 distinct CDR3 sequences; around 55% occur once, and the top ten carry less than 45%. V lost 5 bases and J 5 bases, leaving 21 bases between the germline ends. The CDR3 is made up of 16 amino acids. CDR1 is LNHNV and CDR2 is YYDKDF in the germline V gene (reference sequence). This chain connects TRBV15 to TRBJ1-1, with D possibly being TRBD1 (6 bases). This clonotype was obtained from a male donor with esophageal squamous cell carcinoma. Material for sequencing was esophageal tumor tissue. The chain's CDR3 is CATSGRDTLFRTEAFF. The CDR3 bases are TGTGCCACCAGCGGCCGGGACACTCTTTTTCGGACTGAAGCTTTCTTT.